Each of the 27 T cell receptor beta chains below was sequenced from the same sample in a study of cytomegalovirus exposure and HLA in healthy donors. Sequencing used immunoSEQ multiplex PCR; TCRdb keeps in-frame clones, though not all of them. Among around 160,000 clones listed, 75% to 95% were seen once. The sample comprised PBMCs. Receptors were obtained from a woman aged 18-29 years in good health and CMV-seropositive.

The J gene is TRBJ1-2, the V gene TRBV5-4; 9 bases match TRBD1. The CDR3 spans 15 residues. Trimming took 0 bases from V and 4 from J; bases not matched to a gene: 4. Germline CDR1 reads SGHNT; CDR2 reads YYREEE (reference sequence). The CDR3 here is CASSLGGTGPYGYTF. CDR3 nucleotides: TGTGCCAGCAGCTTGGGCGGGACAGGGCCCTATGGCTACACCTTC.

The chain couples TRBV15 to TRBJ2-3, with 13 nucleotides matching TRBD2. This CDR3 region has 16 residues. V gave up 3 bases and J gave up 5 bases; unmatched junction bases: 5. Per germline, CDR1 LNHNV and CDR2 YYDKDF (reference sequence). The CDR3 DNA is TGTGCCACCAGCAGGGGACTAGCGGGGCTGGGAGATACGCAGTATTTT. This translates into CATSRGLAGLGDTQYF.

The V call is TRBV5-1, the J call TRBJ2-5, with 7 bases matching TRBD1. The CDR3 consists of 15 residues. V shed 6 bases, J shed 4 bases, and the junction held 12 bases outside the gene matches. Per germline, CDR1 SGHRS and CDR2 YFSETQ. The CDR3 nucleotides read TGCGCCAGCAACGTCAAACAGGGGATGGTAGAGACCCAGTACTTC. This sequence encodes CASNVKQGMVETQYF.

CDR3 loop: CASSYTILSTGYGYTF. CDR3 DNA sequence: TGTGCCAGCAGTTACACCATTCTCTCGACAGGCTATGGCTACACCTTC. V and J are TRBV6-5 and TRBJ1-2; the D gene is possibly TRBD1 (6 bases). Germline V CDR1 and CDR2: MNHEY, SVGAGI. V dropped 2 bases and J dropped 4 bases, with 17 bases sitting between them. The CDR3 runs 16 residues.

The chain employs TRBV6-6 and TRBJ2-7; D perhaps matches TRBD2 (5 bases). The CDR3 has 14 residues. V was shortened by 2 bases and J by 6 bases, with 14 bases between the two germline ends. Germline lookup yields CDR1 MNHNY and CDR2 SVGAGI (reference sequence). Here the CDR3 reads CASSYEGDGLEQYF. CDR3 sequence (DNA): TGTGCCAGCAGTTACGAGGGTGACGGTCTCGAGCAGTACTTC.

Only one count was recorded for this clone. The chain couples TRBV5-4 to TRBJ1-2, with 9 bases that match TRBD1. The junction had 8 bases not matched to a gene; V was cut back by 4 bases and J by 4 bases. This CDR3 has 15 residues. CDR1 and CDR2 (germline): SGHNT, YYREEE (reference sequence). CDR3: CASSQNRGLVYGYTF. The CDR3 DNA follows: TGTGCCAGCAGCCAAAACAGGGGGCTAGTCTATGGCTACACCTTC.

In DNA form, the CDR3 reads TGTGCCACCAGTTTACGGCGGGTCGCGGGGGACTCCACAGATACGCAGTATTTT. Its protein is CATSLRRVAGDSTDTQYF. The V and J genes are TRBV15 and TRBJ2-3; 7 nucleotides agree with TRBD2. Germline V CDR1 and CDR2: LNHNV, YYDKDF (reference sequence). The CDR3 is made up of 18 amino acids. J was trimmed by 2 bases and V by 6 bases; bases with no gene match: 17.

V is TRBV10-3 and J is TRBJ1-1; 8 bases agree with TRBD1. Germline V gives CDR1 ENHRY, CDR2 SYGVKD. V shed 4 bases, J shed 1 base, and the junction held 5 bases outside the gene matches. The CDR3 runs to 15 residues. Written as DNA, the CDR3 is TGTGCCATCAGTGGGCAGGGGGCGAGGAACACTGAAGCTTTCTTT. Translation gives CAISGQGARNTEAFF.

The rearrangement links TRBV7-9 to TRBJ2-7; a weak D match, TRBD2 (6 bases). The germline V gene has CDR1 SEHNR and CDR2 FQNEAQ (reference sequence). V gave up 4 bases and J gave up 4 bases, with 20 bases separating them. The CDR3 runs to 16 residues. CDR3 protein: CASSSGASRLVYEQYF. In DNA, the CDR3 is TGTGCCAGCAGCTCGGGAGCCTCCCGTTTGGTTTACGAGCAGTACTTC.

The V gene is TRBV7-8, the J gene TRBJ1-1, with D possibly TRBD1 on 6 matching bases. From germline, CDR1 is SGHVS and CDR2 FQNEAQ. The CDR3 spans 14 residues. Trimming took 3 bases from V and 1 from J, leaving 9 bases between them. Written as DNA, the CDR3 is TGTGCCAGCAGCTTTGACAGGAGGAACACTGAAGCTTTCTTT. It yields the protein CASSFDRRNTEAFF.

This clone was seen just once. The V gene is TRBV5-1, the J gene TRBJ1-1; D is unclear. V was trimmed by 1 base and J by 5 bases, leaving 12 bases between them. CDR3 size: 14 residues. CDR1 is SGHRS and CDR2 is YFSETQ in the germline V gene. The CDR3 loop reads CASSLSGVGTEAFF. For the CDR3, the DNA is TGCGCCAGCAGCTTGAGCGGGGTGGGGACTGAAGCTTTCTTT.

V gene TRBV5-5 combines with J gene TRBJ2-1; the match to TRBD2 covers 9 bases. V was pared by 3 bases and J by 4 bases, with 5 bases of the junction left unmatched. From germline, CDR1 is SGHKS and CDR2 YYEKEE (reference sequence). CDR3 length: 15 amino acids. CDR3 in DNA: TGTGCCAGCAGCTCCCTAGCGGGGCCTTACAATGAGCAGTTCTTC. Its translation is CASSSLAGPYNEQFF.

The chain joins TRBV6-6 to TRBJ2-3; tentative D call: TRBD2 (7 bases). The CDR3 contains 15 residues. Trimming left V 2 bases short and J 3 bases short, with 12 bases between. Germline V CDR1 and CDR2: MNHNY, SVGAGI (reference sequence). CDR3 in amino acids: CASSYGGARTDTQYF. The CDR3 bases are TGTGCCAGCAGTTACGGGGGGGCCCGGACAGATACGCAGTATTTT.

The V call is TRBV5-1, the J call TRBJ1-2; 10 nucleotides align to TRBD1. Trimming at V came to 5 bases and at J to 1 base, leaving 8 bases not matched to a gene. The CDR3 sequence is 16 residues long. Germline V gene data show CDR1 as SGHRS and CDR2 as YFSETQ. Written as DNA, the CDR3 is TGCGCCAGCAGACAGACAGGGGGCGCGTTTAACTATGGCTACACCTTC. It is translated as CASRQTGGAFNYGYTF.

J is TRBJ2-3 and V is TRBV5-1; 8 nucleotides agree with TRBD2. V gave up 3 bases and J gave up 5 bases; unmatched junction bases: 11. Germline values: CDR1 SGHRS, CDR2 YFSETQ. This CDR3 is 16 amino acids long. CDR3 bases: TGCGCCAGCAGCTCCCCGGATAGCGGGAACGGAGATACGCAGTATTTT. It is translated as CASSSPDSGNGDTQYF.

J is TRBJ2-7 and V is TRBV7-2; no clear D. This CDR3 comprises 11 residues. Trimming pared 5 bases from V and 6 bases from J, leaving 8 bases between. CDR1 SGHTA and CDR2 FQGNSA come from the germline V gene. The CDR3 region is CASSPYGEQYF. The DNA for the CDR3 is TGTGCCAGCAGCCCCTACGGCGAGCAGTACTTC.

The chain uses TRBV21-1 and TRBJ1-1; no check of the table's D call, TRBD1, against the DNA was made. TRBV21-1 is recorded as a pseudogene. This CDR3 comprises 17 residues. DNA of the CDR3: TGTGCCAGCAGCAAAAGGCCCGGGACAGGGTATCGGACTGAAGCTTTCTTT. It encodes CASSKRPGTGYRTEAFF.

This clone was detected only a few times. The DNA for the CDR3 is TGTGCCAGCAGTTCGGCGGCAGCAACTAATGAAAAACTGTTTTTT. Protein sequence: CASSSAAATNEKLFF. The rearrangement uses TRBV28 and TRBJ1-4, with unresolved D. V was trimmed by 4 bases and J by 0 bases, leaving 9 bases between them. In germline, CDR1 is MDHEN, CDR2 SYDVKM. The CDR3 has 15 residues.

The chain has TRBV7-6 and TRBJ2-5; 9 bases are a match to TRBD2. V was clipped by 1 base and J by 5 bases; unmatched bases: 2. The CDR3 consists of 14 residues. From germline, CDR1 is SGHVS and CDR2 FNYEAQ. The CDR3 DNA reads TGTGCCAGCAGCTTAGGCGGGGGGGCGGAGACCCAGTACTTC. It codes for CASSLGGGAETQYF.

The rearrangement joins TRBV9 to TRBJ2-2; tentatively, D is TRBD1 (5 bases). This CDR3 has 16 amino acids. With 4 bases removed from V and 0 bases from J, the gap between germline ends came to 13 bases. CDR1 and CDR2 (germline): SGDLS, YYNGEE. The CDR3 sequence is CASSPLGQTNTGELFF. Written as DNA, the CDR3 is TGTGCCAGCAGCCCCCTGGGGCAGACGAACACCGGGGAGCTGTTTTTT.

The chain recombines TRBV7-3 with TRBJ2-1, with 11 bases lining up with TRBD2. V shed 5 bases and J 8 bases; nucleotides not matched to a gene: 8. The germline V gene encodes CDR1 SGHTA and CDR2 FQGTGA. The CDR3 runs 15 residues. CDR3: CASSRTSGSLDEQFF. Written as DNA, the CDR3 is TGTGCCAGCAGCCGAACTAGCGGGAGCTTAGATGAGCAGTTCTTC.

V and J are TRBV6-4 and TRBJ2-1, with 8 bases that match TRBD2. The trim removed 2 bases at V and 7 bases at J, leaving 4 bases unmatched. The V gene's germline CDR1 is MRHNA and CDR2 SNTAGT. This CDR3 is built from 14 residues. In DNA form, the CDR3 reads TGTGCCAGCAGTGACGCCGGGGGGGCGAATGAGCAGTTCTTC. This sequence encodes CASSDAGGANEQFF.

This CDR3 reads CASSHERTGQQPQHF. In nucleotides, the CDR3 is TGTGCCAGCAGCCATGAGAGGACAGGGCAGCAGCCCCAGCATTTT. This chain links TRBV4-2 with TRBJ1-5; 8 nucleotides match TRBD1. After removal of 3 bases from V and 7 bases from J, the junction contained 8 bases not matched to a gene. The CDR3 consists of 15 residues. In germline, CDR1 is LGHNA, CDR2 YNFKEQ.

The J gene is TRBJ2-7, the V gene TRBV29-1, with a tentative D call TRBD1 (6 bases). V was trimmed by 0 bases and J by 2 bases, leaving 17 bases between them. The CDR3 runs 16 residues. The V gene's germline CDR1 is SQVTM and CDR2 ANQGSEA. The DNA of the CDR3 is TGCAGCGTTGAAGACCTCCGGGACATAGGAACCTACGAGCAGTACTTC. It encodes CSVEDLRDIGTYEQYF.

The CDR3 loop is CASSFHRGPETQYF. The CDR3 nucleotides read TGTGCCAGCAGTTTCCACAGGGGGCCGGAGACCCAGTACTTC. V and J are TRBV6-5 and TRBJ2-5; TRBD1 agrees at 9 bases. This CDR3 region has 14 residues. V lost 4 bases, J lost 5 bases, and 5 bases stayed unmatched. CDR1 and CDR2 (germline): MNHEY, SVGAGI.

The gene calls are TRBV28 and TRBJ1-5; D gene unclear. Germline loops: CDR1 MDHEN, CDR2 SYDVKM. The CDR3 consists of 11 residues. V lost 5 bases and J 7 bases, leaving 6 bases between the germline ends. The CDR3 spells CASSRGQPQHF. In nucleotides, the CDR3 is TGTGCCAGCAGTCGAGGGCAGCCCCAGCATTTT.

This clone showed up just once. The rearrangement uses TRBV6-4 and TRBJ2-3, with 11 bases identical to TRBD2. The CDR3 loop spans 15 amino acids. The V segment lost 4 bases and the J segment 6 bases; nucleotides outside the gene matches: 6. The germline CDR1 and CDR2 sequences are MRHNA and SNTAGT. DNA of the CDR3: TGTGCCAGCAGTGGAACTAGCGGGAGTAGGGATACGCAGTATTTT. It codes for CASSGTSGSRDTQYF.